This entry concerns a single TCR beta chain. These data belong to a study of STAT5B mutations in CD4+ large granular lymphocyte leukemia. Repertoires were generated with immunoSEQ multiplex PCR, while TCRdb's copy carries only in-frame clones and drops some. The sample has tens of thousands of clones, roughly 70% seen once. V was clipped by 2 bases and J by 4 bases; unmatched bases: 3. The germline gives CDR1 SGHRS, CDR2 YFSETQ. The CDR3 runs 15 residues. The receptor's source is a human donor in good health. The specimen sequenced was CD4+ T cells from blood buffy coats. The chain is built from TRBV5-1 and TRBJ2-2; 9 bases match TRBD2. The CDR3 DNA follows: TGCGCCAGCAGCTTTGGTAGCGGGAGCACCGGGGAGCTGTTTTTT. It is translated as CASSFGSGSTGELFF.